This TCR beta chain is drawn from a study of long-term antiretroviral therapy in people with HIV (dated by TCRdb to the early 2020s). For the wider study: The earliest samples were collected about a decade before the 2015 WHO recommendation for immediate ART, when ART was typically delayed until CD4 counts fell. No cross-contamination during QIAcube processing was seen in test extractions of a monoclonal T-cell line run alongside 30 to 35 polyclonal samples. Of the roughly 32 participants with HIV, about twelve were female. This retrospective serial study examined whether starting ART and sustained HIV suppression were associated with changes in the composition and diversity of the TRB repertoire in peripheral blood. From some 30 adults with confirmed HIV infection, the cohort provided roughly 200 cryopreserved PBMC samples, gathered serially across a mean of around 6 years (range 1-12).

General findings and caveats noted by the study authors: Because pre-ART samples had limited cell numbers, unsorted PBMC were profiled rather than sorted CD4+ and CD8+ T cells. Narrower CDR3 length ranges were observed in HIV repertoires than in controls, and an antigen-experienced repertoire with only a slight naive shift after ART was suggested by the network structure. Limited PBMC availability meant only the TCR beta chain was sequenced, without alpha chain pairing. Inferences about post-ART repertoire changes are limited because no data were available on ART adherence, viral resistance or therapy changes. Starting ART was linked to a significant rise in TRB diversity, yet even with long-term ART the diversity remained significantly lower than in transplant donor controls. The samples were dated from about 2004 to 2018, and the ART regimens that were used may be less effective than current ART regimens. At every time point, the repertoire was dominated by expanded TRB clones first identified before ART initiation, although this dominance fluctuated and, in many PLHIV, declined after ART.

Based on the germline V gene, the CDR1 and CDR2 sequences are MDHEN and SYDVKM. There are 16 amino acids in the CDR3, from cysteine to phenylalanine inclusive. Only CDR3 DNA remains: 48 bases, in frame from the first base. Relative to germline, V is 0 bases shorter and J is 3 bases shorter, with 13 bases between their ends. Of note for this clone: The antigen it binds to is not known. Base qualities are not provided; no much larger clone lies one nucleotide away.

The immunoSEQ hsTCRB v3.0 assay was used at survey level resolution for TRB variable region sequencing. TRB sequencing targeted a depth of about 35,000-55,000 T-cell genomes per sample. An Illumina MiSeq with a v3 150-cycle kit was used to sequence the pooled TRB libraries. The original methods were these. Repertoire analysis ran in R within a reproducible Nextflow workflow covering QC, data transformation and analysis. LymphoSeq2, an R package for exploring AIRR-Seq data, was used to implement the custom analyses. After excluding several samples that yielded fewer than 5000 total TRB sequences, approximately 180 HIV repertoires remained for analysis. Among the 190 or so HIV repertoires that were kept, around 59 were collected before ART initiation and about 130 were collected after ART initiation. Repertoires were downsampled to 5000 TRB nucleotide sequences, and summary statistics were averaged over 100 downsampling iterations. Only TRB sequences with CDR3 regions of at least seven amino acids were retained for analysis. Two measures captured diversity: a Shannon entropy-derived clonality score and the Gini coefficient. In the repertoire networks, any two of the top 5000 CDR3 amino acid sequences were connected whenever the two sequences differed by an edit distance of one. For TRB CDR3 amino acid sequences, GLIPH2 was used to predict antigen specificity groups and MHC restriction. To flag known associations with CMV, EBV, HIV or tissue antigens, CDR3 amino acid sequences were compared against VDJdb and McPAS-TCR. Pre-ART, post-ART and control groups were compared with Wilcoxon signed-rank tests and Holm-Bonferroni correction. TCRdb carries this immuneACCESS record with in-frame sequences only. Its versions omit some clonotypes, under half of them owing to an unresolved V gene in the studies checked, with the rest unexplained. The V and J calls and the clone size are those of that table, but D and trimming were determined from the DNA. In this sample the table shows fewer than 20,000 clones, roughly 86% of which occur a single time. Jointly, the top ten make up about 10% of the sample.

To be included, a participant needed at least one PBMC sample from before ART initiation plus at least two post-ART samples. All participants with HIV were treated in the United States of America. Cryopreserved samples of roughly 0.95-10 million PBMC were thawed and washed before DNA extraction. At the time of the earliest PBMC sample, participants with HIV were aged between roughly 20 and 54 years. Per participant, PBMC samples came from 1-4 timepoints prior to ART initiation and 2-8 timepoints following ART initiation, for a median of 7 samples. Serial HIV viral load, CD4+ T-cell count, ART history and demographic data were obtained for every participant. Genomic DNA was extracted from unsorted PBMC with a Qiagen kit on a QIAcube, processed in batches of 12 samples.

The TCR was taken from a man in his forties with HIV. The chain links TRBV28 with TRBJ2-3, with a weak D call of TRBD2 (5 bases match). The source was unsorted PBMCs, collected 0.5 years after starting antiretroviral therapy. The CDR3 has the sequence CASSLWSSGGTDTQYF. At the DNA level, the sequence is TGTGCCAGCAGTTTATGGTCGAGCGGTGGGACAGATACGCAGTATTTT.